The present T cell receptor (beta chain) was sequenced within a study of T cell responses to AZD1222 COVID-19 vaccine. Study-level points and caveats: Donors, mostly white British, included more females; clonal diversity was possibly underestimated. In the spike-specific TCR repertoire, nearly half reportedly target unmutated variant regions. Increased Spike-specific TCR breadth and depth were observed after two AZD1222 doses. Researchers took repertoire samples only after the peak T cell response had come.

TCRdb keeps only in-frame clones here, not all; method: immunoSEQ multiplex PCR. Among about 120,000 clones listed, about nine tenths were seen once. In regard to this clone: What it binds is unknown.

Here the sequenced sample was peripheral blood, taken on day 0 of AZD1222 vaccination. The receptor was isolated from an adult in good health.

CDR3 DNA sequence: TGCAGTGCTTTCTACAATGAGCAGTTCTTC. Translating it yields CSAFYNEQFF. This chain links TRBV20-1 with TRBJ2-1, with D hard to call. Deletions cut 5 bases from V and 3 bases from J, with 2 bases between. The CDR3 spans 10 residues. Germline-derived CDR1 and CDR2 are DFQATT and SNEGSKA (reference sequence).